The entry below gives a single T cell receptor (beta chain) sequence along with its context. Its cognate antigen has yet to be identified. Compared with germline, one end of the junction differs, possibly owing to a read error. Library construction relied on the immunoSEQ multiplex PCR assay. The multiplex PCR relied on a mix of 60 forward primers for TCR Vbeta segments and 13 reverse primers for TCR Jbeta segments. The CDR3 region of rearranged TCR beta genes was amplified from genomic DNA by a multiplex PCR assay. On the Illumina HiSeq System, the amplified TCR beta libraries were sequenced as 87-base-pair reads. Concerning the study's data processing: A later analysis tallied around 80 million unique TCR beta chains across the 610 or so repertoires, and approximately 12 million of those chains were shared by two or more donors. A nearest-neighbor algorithm error-corrected the raw reads and collapsed the reads into unique sequences, merging closely related sequences to remove PCR and sequencing errors. CDR3 sequences were aligned to IMGT reference sequences to assign V, D and J gene segments. Each retained sequence needed at least a six-nucleotide match to both a V gene segment and a J gene segment. A rearrangement was called productive if the CDR3 had no stop codons and remained in frame with V and J, and every other rearrangement was called non-productive. Following IMGT convention, CDR3 was defined as the stretch from the second conserved V-encoded cysteine up to the conserved J-encoded phenylalanine. The earlier analysis of some 540 of the donors excluded any sequence lacking an unambiguous match to a single V gene segment. An earlier analysis of a few hundred of the donors classified V segments as functional when productive rearrangements were above 56.7% and as segregating when the standard deviation between donors was above 5%. A statistical classification framework was built to diagnose cytomegalovirus status from the catalog of TCR beta chain sequences. In a later analysis, TCR nucleotide sequences were compared against IMGT/GENE-DB human TR gene sequences so that V and J genes could be assigned. The TCRdist pipeline was used in a later analysis to assign CDR3 sequences and most-parsimonious VDJ recombination scenarios. In a later analysis, every TCR beta chain was defined by the combination of its CDR3 amino acid sequence and its V-gene family, and reads without a unique V-gene family were dropped. A later analysis removed roughly 590 highly shared, low-generation-probability nucleotide sequences to deal with suspected cross-contamination and a sequencing artifact. In a later analysis, a clonal expansion index for each public chain was calculated from normalized within-repertoire ranks of inferred template counts. In a later analysis, generation probabilities were computed using a VDJ recombination model fitted to out-of-frame rearrangements, and the results were checked against IGoR. In a later analysis, TCR-TCR, TCR-HLA and TCR-CMV co-occurrence was scored with hypergeometric tests, and a repertoire-size bias correction was applied to TCR pairs. A later analysis estimated false discovery rates by permuting HLA or CMV assignments 20 times. In a later analysis, co-occurring TCRs were grouped using DBSCAN, with TCRdist sequence similarity added in when clustering inside HLA-allele-positive subsets. Repertoires with fewer than 30,000 or more than 120,000 public chains were left out of co-occurrence clustering, as were about 5 repertoires with anomalous nucleotide sharing. TCRdb holds this immuneACCESS table with in-frame rearrangements only. Some clones are missing; in checked studies, unresolved V genes explain under half, and the rest has no known cause. For V, J and clone size, that table is used; D and trimming come from the DNA. For this sample there are about 140,000 clones; approximately 10% appear just once. 5.5% to 8% of the sample rests with the top ten.

This sample was taken from a study of cytomegalovirus exposure and HLA in healthy donors (dated 2017 in TCRdb). For the study in its entirety: According to an earlier analysis of around 600 of the donors, 150 million to 200 million T cells yielded 117 million unique TCR beta sequences and about 300 Gb of sequence data. A separate validation cohort of roughly 110 different subjects was used in addition to the approximately 700-subject first cohort. All discovery cohort repertoires had been generated on a single sequencing platform. The aim of the study was to test whether cataloging public T cell receptors could identify signatures of past pathogen exposure. To decide whether each TCR beta V gene segment behaved as functional or pseudogenic, an earlier analysis of over 500 of the donors relied on high-throughput TCR beta sequencing. A later analysis re-examined previously published TCR beta repertoires from over 500 donors and added high-resolution HLA genotyping to investigate patterns of TCR occurrence. On average, around 200,000 unique TCR beta nucleotide sequences were sequenced per donor among some 430 genotyped donors of the cohort, with about 19% of those sequences being non-productive. Because of strong linkage in the cohort, roughly five DR-DQ haplotypes were treated as single units for association and clustering. Typing coverage varied by locus: roughly 620-640 donors for A, B, C, DRB1 and DQB1; more than 500 for DQA1; around 570 for DPA1; some 470 for DPB1. Using immunosequencing, the study profiled T cell repertoires from roughly 650 subjects and related those repertoires to cytomegalovirus serostatus. The genetic ancestry cluster associated with self-reported Caucasian donors included over 65% of the roughly 360 genotyped donors. To predict cytomegalovirus infection status, the study brought together high-throughput TCR immunosequencing, statistical association of individual TCRs with disease status, and machine learning. Genome-wide SNP genotypes for about three fifths of the roughly 670 donors were used in a later genetic analysis, which treated that subset as a discovery cohort. Alongside the repertoire data, information on donor age, sex, ethnicity and CMV serostatus was compiled. An early release that covered about 600 HLA-typed donors contained about 290 gigabases of sequencing data and approximately 85 million unique TCR sequences. The later analysis used no new phenotypic data to find candidate immune exposures, relying instead on TCR beta sequences and their occurrence across donors. Class I and class II HLA loci were covered by the typing at four-digit resolution.

In total, roughly 670 healthy bone marrow donors made up the cohort. At the time of sampling, every cohort member was nominally healthy, though immune exposures that went unrecorded were likely present. The donor was CMV seropositive and belonged to the group of 250 to 300 seropositive cohort members. A peripheral blood sample was provided by each donor, and peripheral blood mononuclear cells were used for TCR beta sequencing. Genomic DNA extraction from the blood cell samples was performed with the Qiagen DNeasy Blood Extraction Kit. Reading the germline V gene gives CDR1 LGHNA and CDR2 YNFKEQ. The cysteine opens and the phenylalanine closes a CDR3 of 14 amino acids. Here the CDR3 DNA is all that survives: 42 bases in frame from base 1. Overall results and qualifications from the work: In a later genetic analysis, fewer N-insertions in productive TCRs were reported among donors in an Asian-associated ancestry cluster than the approximately 710-donor mean. Because HLA typing was missing for some donors at each locus, association tests included only the typed subset. It was suggested by the authors that the approach could potentially be generalized to other disease states and immunological phenotypes. In an earlier analysis of approximately 590 of the donors, most TCR beta V segments appeared in productive rearrangements about 90% or about 30% of the time, broadly matching IMGT annotations. According to a later analysis, most CMV-associated TCR beta chains appeared to be HLA-restricted, and the HLA associations seemed to be driven largely by CMV exposure. Immune exposure information for the cohort was limited to CMV serostatus. In the study, approximately 150 TCR beta chains were listed as associated with cytomegalovirus. The presence/absence analyses assumed that sequencing depth was roughly uniform across donors, and that assumption may not be true. Three of the identified cytomegalovirus-associated TCR beta chains were confirmed in vitro to be specific for cytomegalovirus antigens. In this cohort, only TCR beta chains were sequenced, and detectable features were limited by the absence of alpha or paired-chain data. The 87-base-pair reads could not distinguish some IMGT-functional V segments, including TRBV6-2 and TRBV6-3, so those segments were excluded. Most TCR sequences were observed very rarely across donors, whereas some public TCRs were present in many individuals. A cluster of highly shared sequence variants was judged likely to be a technical artifact of the sequencing pipeline. In a later analysis, TCR association rates were found to vary across HLA loci, with the most associated TCRs seen for DRB1 alleles and the fewest for HLA-C alleles. The earlier analysis of 587 of the donors excluded fewer than 20 rarely observed V segments, including chromosome 9 orphons, because counts were too low. An association between a missense DCLRE1C variant and V-gene and J-gene trimming of TCR beta chains was found in a later genetic analysis and replicated in an independent cohort. Several of the top co-occurrence clusters appeared to be linked to parvovirus B19, influenza, CMV and Epstein-Barr virus, according to a later analysis. A further reported finding was that TCR beta sequences accurately predicted the HLA-A and HLA-B alleles for most subjects in the first cohort. Cytomegalovirus status was reported to be diagnosed by the classifier with high specificity and sensitivity in both the original and validation cohorts. In a later analysis, HLA-associated TCR beta chains were found to be more clonally expanded and to have lower generation probabilities than equally common non-associated chains. At a false discovery rate of 0.05, a later analysis linked 15,000 to 20,000 TCR beta sequences to specific HLA alleles. Linkage disequilibrium might explain the correlated functional status among segregating V segments, but an unknown experimental factor could not be ruled out. When HLA alleles, especially DR and DQ, strongly co-occurred, attributing TCR associations to individual alleles was difficult.

The rearranged segments are TRBV4-2 and TRBJ2-7; the D gene lacks a confident call. The TCR was taken from a woman aged 35 to 49 in good health and CMV-seropositive. Source material: PBMCs. CDR3 protein: CASSQWFEVYERYF. In nucleotide form, the sequence is TGTGCCAGCAGCCAGTGGTTCGAGGTCTACGAGCGGTACTTC.